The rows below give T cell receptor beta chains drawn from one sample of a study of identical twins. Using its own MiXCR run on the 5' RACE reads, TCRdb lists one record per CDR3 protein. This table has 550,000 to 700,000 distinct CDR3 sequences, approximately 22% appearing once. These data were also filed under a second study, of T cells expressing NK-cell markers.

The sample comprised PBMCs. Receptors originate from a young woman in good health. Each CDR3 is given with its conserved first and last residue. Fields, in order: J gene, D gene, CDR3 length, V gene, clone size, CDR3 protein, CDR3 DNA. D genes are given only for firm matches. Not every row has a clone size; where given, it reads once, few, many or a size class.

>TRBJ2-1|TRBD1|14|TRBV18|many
CASSPQGAYNEQFF
TGTGCCAGCTCACCGCAGGGGGCCTACAATGAGCAGTTCTTC
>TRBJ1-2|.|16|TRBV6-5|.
CASSYIRVLANYGYTF
TGTGCCAGCAGTTATATCAGGGTCCTAGCTAACTATGGCTACACCTTC
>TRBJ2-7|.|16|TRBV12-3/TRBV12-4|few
CASRYGLGISSYEQYF
TGTGCCAGCAGATACGGTCTCGGAATTTCCTCCTACGAGCAGTACTTC
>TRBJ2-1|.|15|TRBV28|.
CASTLGGPPRNEQFF
TGTGCCAGCACCCTAGGGGGTCCTCCCCGCAATGAGCAGTTCTTC
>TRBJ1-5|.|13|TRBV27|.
CASGAGPYQPQHF
TGTGCTTCGGGGGCAGGACCCTATCAGCCCCAGCATTTT
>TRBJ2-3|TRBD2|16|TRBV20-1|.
CSATSRLAVSTDTQYF
TGCAGTGCTACATCCAGACTAGCGGTGAGCACAGATACGCAGTATTTT
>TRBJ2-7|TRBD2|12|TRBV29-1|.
CSVRGSSFEQYF
TGCAGCGTTCGCGGGAGCAGTTTCGAGCAGTACTTC
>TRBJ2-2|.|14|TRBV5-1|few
CASSFEQGAGELFF
TGCGCCAGCAGCTTTGAACAGGGAGCCGGGGAGCTGTTTTTT
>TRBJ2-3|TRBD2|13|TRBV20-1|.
CSASTSGRLTQYF
TGCAGTGCCTCTACTAGCGGGAGACTTACGCAGTATTTT
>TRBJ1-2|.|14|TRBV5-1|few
CASSLANSGSGYTF
TGCGCCAGCAGCTTGGCCAATTCGGGCTCTGGCTACACCTTC
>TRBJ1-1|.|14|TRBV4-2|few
CASSHRGLVAEAFF
TGTGCCAGCAGCCACCGGGGGCTGGTCGCTGAAGCTTTCTTT
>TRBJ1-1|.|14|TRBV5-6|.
CASSWIDTDTEAFF
TGTGCCAGCAGCTGGATTGACACAGACACTGAAGCTTTCTTT
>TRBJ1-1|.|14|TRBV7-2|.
CASSSRALVSEAFF
TGTGCCAGCAGTTCAAGGGCTTTGGTATCTGAAGCTTTCTTT
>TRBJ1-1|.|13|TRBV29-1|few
CSVVSTVNTEAFF
TGCAGCGTTGTCAGCACAGTGAACACTGAAGCTTTCTTT
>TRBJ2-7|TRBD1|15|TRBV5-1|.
CASSLEGGGQGQQYF
TGCGCCAGCAGCTTGGAGGGAGGGGGACAGGGTCAGCAGTACTTC
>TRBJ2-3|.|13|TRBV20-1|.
CSARGLNTDTQYF
TGCAGTGCCCGTGGGTTGAACACAGATACGCAGTATTTT
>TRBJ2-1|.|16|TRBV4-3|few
CASSQDRLGNLNEQFF
TGCGCCAGCAGCCAAGATAGGCTAGGAAATTTGAATGAGCAGTTCTTC